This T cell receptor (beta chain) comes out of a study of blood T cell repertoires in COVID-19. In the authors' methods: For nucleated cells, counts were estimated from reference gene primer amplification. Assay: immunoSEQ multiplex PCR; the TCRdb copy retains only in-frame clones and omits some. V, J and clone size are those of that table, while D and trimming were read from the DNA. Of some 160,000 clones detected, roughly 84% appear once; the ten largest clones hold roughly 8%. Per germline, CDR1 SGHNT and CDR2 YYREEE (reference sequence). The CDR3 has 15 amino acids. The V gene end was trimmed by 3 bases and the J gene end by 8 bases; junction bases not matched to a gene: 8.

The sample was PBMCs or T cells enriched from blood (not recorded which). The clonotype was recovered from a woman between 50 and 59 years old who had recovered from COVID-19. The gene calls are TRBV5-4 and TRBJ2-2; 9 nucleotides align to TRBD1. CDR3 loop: CASSSPQGAEGELFF. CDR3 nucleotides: TGTGCCAGCAGCTCACCACAGGGGGCTGAAGGGGAGCTGTTTTTT.